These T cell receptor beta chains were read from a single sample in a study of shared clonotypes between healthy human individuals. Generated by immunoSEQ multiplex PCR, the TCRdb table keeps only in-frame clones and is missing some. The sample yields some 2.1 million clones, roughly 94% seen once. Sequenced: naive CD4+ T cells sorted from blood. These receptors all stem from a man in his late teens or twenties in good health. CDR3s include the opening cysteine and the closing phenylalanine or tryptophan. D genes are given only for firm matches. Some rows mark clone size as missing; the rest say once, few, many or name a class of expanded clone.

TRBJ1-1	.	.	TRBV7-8	TGTGCCAGCAGCTTAAGGGACGTAGGATATGAAGCTTTCTTT	CASSLRDVGYEAFF
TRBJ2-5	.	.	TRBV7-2	TGTGCCAGCAGCCGTACAGGGTGGTACCAAGAGACCCAGTACTTC	CASSRTGWYQETQYF
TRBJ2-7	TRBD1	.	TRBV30	TGTGCCTGGAGTCCAGGGGGTCAAGAGCAGTACTTC	CAWSPGGQEQYF
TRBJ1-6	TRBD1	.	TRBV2	TGTGCCAGCAGGGGACAGGGTAATTCACCCCTCCACTTT	CASRGQGNSPLHF
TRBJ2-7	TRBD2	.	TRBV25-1	TGTGCCAGCAGTACGGTAGCGGGAGGGCCCTACGAGCAGTACTTC	CASSTVAGGPYEQYF
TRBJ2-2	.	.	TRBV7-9	TGTGCCAGCTTTTGGCAAACCGGGGAGCTGTTTTTT	CASFWQTGELFF
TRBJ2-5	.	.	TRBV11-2	TGTGCCAGCAGCCCACAGGAGACCCAGTACTTC	CASSPQETQYF
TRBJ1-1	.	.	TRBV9	TGTGCCAGCAGCCCCCGAGTAGGGGGGGGCACTGAAGCTTTCTTT	CASSPRVGGGTEAFF
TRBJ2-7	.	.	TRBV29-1	TGCAGCGTTGCAAACACGGCTCCCTACGAGCAGTACTTC	CSVANTAPYEQYF
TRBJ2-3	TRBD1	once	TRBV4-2	TGTGCCAGCAGCCAAGATAAACAGGGGCGCACAGATACGCAGTATTTT	CASSQDKQGRTDTQYF
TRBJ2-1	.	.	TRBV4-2	TGTGCCAGCAGCCAAGATGGAGCGATCAGTGAGCAGTTCTTC	CASSQDGAISEQFF
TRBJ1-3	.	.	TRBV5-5	TGTGCCAGCAGCTTGCCACAAAACACCATATATTTT	CASSLPQNTIYF
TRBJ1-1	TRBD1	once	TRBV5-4	TGTGCCAGCAGCCTGACAGGGGGGAACACTGAAGCTTTCTTT	CASSLTGGNTEAFF
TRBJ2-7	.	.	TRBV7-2	TGTGCCAGCAGCTTGGGCAGCATGTCCGCCTACGAGCAGTACTTC	CASSLGSMSAYEQYF
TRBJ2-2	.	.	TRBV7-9	TGTGCCAGCAGCTTAGCACGGGTCACCGGGGAGCTGTTTTTT	CASSLARVTGELFF
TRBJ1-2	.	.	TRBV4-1	TGCGCCAGCAGTCTTGCTGACCAGGGATTTAACTATGGCTACACCTTC	CASSLADQGFNYGYTF
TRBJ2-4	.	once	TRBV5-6	TGTGCCAGCAGCTACCCCGGGGGAGGCGCCAAAAACATTCAGTACTTC	CASSYPGGGAKNIQYF
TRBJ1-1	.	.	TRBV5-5	TGTGCCAGCAGCTTAGATATAAACACTGAAGCTTTCTTT	CASSLDINTEAFF
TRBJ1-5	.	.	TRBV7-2	TGTGCCAGCAGCCCCAACGCGATCAATAGCAATCAGCCCCAGCATTTT	CASSPNAINSNQPQHF
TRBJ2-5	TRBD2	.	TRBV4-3	TGCGCCAGCAGCCAGAGAGCGAGGGGACTAGCGGAACAAGAGACCCAGTACTTC	CASSQRARGLAEQETQYF
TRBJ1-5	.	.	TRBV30	TGTGCCTGGAGTGCAGGGGACATCGGTCAGCCCCAGCATTTT	CAWSAGDIGQPQHF
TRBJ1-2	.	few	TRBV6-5	TGTGCCAGCAGTTACTCGTTGGGCTATGGCTACACCTTC	CASSYSLGYGYTF
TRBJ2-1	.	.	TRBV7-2	TGTGCCAGCAGTCTTAGATACAATGAGCAGTTCTTC	CASSLRYNEQFF
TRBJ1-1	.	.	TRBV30	TGTGCCTGGAGGGAGGAATACACTGAAGCTTTCTTT	CAWREEYTEAFF
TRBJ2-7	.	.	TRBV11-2	TGTGCCAGCAGCTTATCTGGGTGGGGGCAGCAGTACTTC	CASSLSGWGQQYF
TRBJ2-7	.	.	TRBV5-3	TGTGCCAGAAGCTTGTTGGCGGGACTCTCTGACGAGCAGTACTTC	CARSLLAGLSDEQYF
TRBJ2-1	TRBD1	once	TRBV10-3	TGTGCCATCAGGGATCCTAGAGCCGGGACAGGAGTCTATGAGCAGTTCTTC	CAIRDPRAGTGVYEQFF
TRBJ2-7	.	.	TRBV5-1	TGCGCCAGCGGCCTTGGCCAGGATTTCGAGCAGTACTTC	CASGLGQDFEQYF
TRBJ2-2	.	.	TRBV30	TGTGCCGCCATAAAGGGGGGCGCGACCGGGGAGCTGTTTTTT	CAAIKGGATGELFF
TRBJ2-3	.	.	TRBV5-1	TGCGCCAGCAGCTTGGGGGATACGCAGTATTTT	CASSLGDTQYF
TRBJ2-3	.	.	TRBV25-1	TGTGCCAGCTGGGACACCATCCGGATATATTTT	CASWDTIRIYF
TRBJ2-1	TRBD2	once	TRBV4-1	TGCGCCAGCAGCCGGACTAGCGCTAGCTCCTACAATGAGCAGTTCTTC	CASSRTSASSYNEQFF
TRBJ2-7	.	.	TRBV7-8	TGTGCCAGCAGCTTAGCGTTCGCCGAGCAGTACTTC	CASSLAFAEQYF
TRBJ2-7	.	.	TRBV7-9	TGTGCCAGCAGCCAGAACAGGGATAGTAACGAGCAGTACTTC	CASSQNRDSNEQYF
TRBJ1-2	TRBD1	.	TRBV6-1	TGTGCCAGCAGTGCCAGGGGGCTTGGCTATGGCTACACCTTC	CASSARGLGYGYTF
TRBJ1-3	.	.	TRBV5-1	TGCGCCAGCAGCTTGGGGAGGGGATTTGGAAACACCATATATTTT	CASSLGRGFGNTIYF
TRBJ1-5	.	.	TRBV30	TGTGCCTGGAGTGTAATTGCGCCCCAGCATTTT	CAWSVIAPQHF
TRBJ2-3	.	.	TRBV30	TGTGCCTGGAATCGGGACACATCCACAGATACGCAGTATTTT	CAWNRDTSTDTQYF
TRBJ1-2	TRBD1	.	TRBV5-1	TGCGCCAGCAGCGTAGGGACAGTCACAGCTAACTATGGCTACACCTTC	CASSVGTVTANYGYTF
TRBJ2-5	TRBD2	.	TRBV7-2	TGTGCCAGCAGCCCGACTAGCGGGAGGGCCCAAGAGACCCAGTACTTC	CASSPTSGRAQETQYF
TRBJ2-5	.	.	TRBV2	TGTGCCAGCAGCCGACAAGAGACCCAGTACTTC	CASSRQETQYF
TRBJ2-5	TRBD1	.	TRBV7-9	TGTGCCAGCAGCGTGCCCAGGGGGCGCGAAGAGACCCAGTACTTC	CASSVPRGREETQYF
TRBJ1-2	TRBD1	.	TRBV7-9	TGTGCCAGCAGCTTTTTGTTGACAGGGACTGGCCTAGACTATGGCTACACCTTC	CASSFLLTGTGLDYGYTF
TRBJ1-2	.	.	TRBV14	TGTGCCAGCAGCATATCGACAGGAAGTAATGGCTACACCTTC	CASSISTGSNGYTF
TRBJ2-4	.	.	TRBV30	TGTGCCTGGAATCGAGGAGGGAACATTCAGTACTTC	CAWNRGGNIQYF
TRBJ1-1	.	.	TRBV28	TGTGCCAGCAGTTTACCATTTCCTGCGGAAGAAGCTTTCTTT	CASSLPFPAEEAFF
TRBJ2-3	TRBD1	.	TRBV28	TGTGCCAGCAGTTTACGAGGCAGGGGGACAGATACGCAGTATTTT	CASSLRGRGTDTQYF
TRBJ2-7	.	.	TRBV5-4	TGTGCCAGCAGCTTGGAGGGGGAGCAGTACTTC	CASSLEGEQYF
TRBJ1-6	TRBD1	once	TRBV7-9	TGTGCCAGCAGCCGCCAGGGGCCGGACAGGGCTTCACCACCCCTCCACTTT	CASSRQGPDRASPPLHF
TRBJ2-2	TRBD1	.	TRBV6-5	TGTGCCAGCATGCGACAGGGGGCTCCCGGGGAGCTGTTTTTT	CASMRQGAPGELFF
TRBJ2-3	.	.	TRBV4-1	TGCGCCAGCAGCCAAGGATGGGGCAGGATGGCAGATACGCAGTATTTT	CASSQGWGRMADTQYF
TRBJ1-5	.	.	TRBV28	TGTGCCAGCAGTTTTTCAGGGAACAATCAGCCCCAGCATTTT	CASSFSGNNQPQHF
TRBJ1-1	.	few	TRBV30	TGTGCCTGGAGTGACACTGAAGCTTTCTTT	CAWSDTEAFF
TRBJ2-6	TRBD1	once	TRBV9	TGTGCCAGCAGCGTGGACAGGTGGGCCAACGTCCTGACTTTC	CASSVDRWANVLTF
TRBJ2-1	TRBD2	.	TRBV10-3	TGTGCCATCAGTTCCACTAGCGGGGGAAACAATGAGCAGTTCTTC	CAISSTSGGNNEQFF
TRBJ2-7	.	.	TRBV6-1	TGTGCCAGCAGTGACAGGGGCTCCTACGAGCAGTACTTC	CASSDRGSYEQYF
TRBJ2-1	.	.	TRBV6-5	TGTGCCAGCAGTCCCTATCGGGCCCGGCATGAGCAGTTCTTC	CASSPYRARHEQFF